This is a list of T cell receptor beta chains from one sample in a study of patients and donors after allogeneic stem cell transplantation. TCRdb re-derived calls from the RT-PCR reads in MiXCR, one entry per CDR3 protein. The data contain around 82,000 distinct CDR3 sequences, less than 5% of them singletons. The specimen was blood, either unsorted or a sorted T cell fraction (not recorded which). The receptor source for this set is a human donor who was either an allogeneic HSCT recipient or a stem cell or donor lymphocyte infusion donor (not recorded which). It is not recorded whose cells these are; they may come from a transplant donor. The conserved cysteine and the conserved F or W are not part of the CDR3 here. The order of the fields is D gene, V gene, CDR3 protein. The D gene is left open where the match is weak.

D gene: -
V gene: TRBV19
CDR3 protein: ASSIGTADTQY

D gene: TRBD1
V gene: TRBV9
CDR3 protein: ASSLDRGGYEQY

D gene: -
V gene: TRBV5-1
CDR3 protein: ASSLTAGGELF

D gene: -
V gene: TRBV5-1
CDR3 protein: ASSLDRPGTDTQY

D gene: -
V gene: TRBV19
CDR3 protein: ASSIGYGDEQF

D gene: TRBD1
V gene: TRBV10-3
CDR3 protein: AISESRPDRDNTEAF

D gene: TRBD2
V gene: TRBV20-1
CDR3 protein: SAREQEAGIPTYEQY

D gene: -
V gene: TRBV5-5
CDR3 protein: ASSLGTGPSGGGYT

D gene: TRBD2
V gene: TRBV20-1
CDR3 protein: SATPASGGNTGELF

D gene: TRBD2
V gene: TRBV5-1
CDR3 protein: ASSFGAGGEQY

D gene: -
V gene: TRBV20-1
CDR3 protein: SARVGGQPQH

D gene: -
V gene: TRBV27
CDR3 protein: ASRVGTTSYEQY

D gene: -
V gene: TRBV28
CDR3 protein: ASSLPTGKYEQY

D gene: -
V gene: TRBV29-1
CDR3 protein: SVGPATGEETQY

D gene: -
V gene: TRBV6-1
CDR3 protein: ASSRDAKASYEQY

D gene: -
V gene: TRBV5-5
CDR3 protein: ASSFSSGTSNEKLF

D gene: -
V gene: TRBV12-3/TRBV12-4
CDR3 protein: ARRRSSAYEQY

D gene: TRBD1
V gene: TRBV20-1
CDR3 protein: SVTFNRGFYGYT

D gene: -
V gene: TRBV4-2
CDR3 protein: ASSQSRLDYNEQF

D gene: -
V gene: TRBV2
CDR3 protein: ASSPNYNEQF

D gene: -
V gene: TRBV5-1
CDR3 protein: ASSQIGTLSTDTQY

D gene: -
V gene: TRBV11-1
CDR3 protein: ASSLAVGMETQY

D gene: TRBD1
V gene: TRBV10-3
CDR3 protein: AIRRQGDYNEQF

D gene: -
V gene: TRBV20-1
CDR3 protein: SALDYKSSYEQY

D gene: -
V gene: TRBV5-8
CDR3 protein: ASSLAHRSYEQY

D gene: -
V gene: TRBV10-2
CDR3 protein: ASSDEALGGYT

D gene: -
V gene: TRBV20-1
CDR3 protein: SASAVVRSYNSPLH

D gene: -
V gene: TRBV29-1
CDR3 protein: SVDRANYGYT